The 22 T cell receptor beta chains presented below share a single source sample, sequenced in a study of T-cell reconstitution after alpha-beta-depleted transplantation in children (dated by TCRdb to 2016 to 2017). Library method: PCR. Data came from an Illumina HiSeq 2500. TCR libraries were prepared with molecular barcoding, using unique molecular identifiers to normalize TCRbeta repertoire quantification. TCRdb's own reprocessing of the public reads used fastp at Q25 and MiXCR and kept productive beta chains. Rows are unified per CDR3 protein, each entry keeping the most common DNA and genes. This sample has more than 250,000 distinct CDR3 sequences in its table, and more than 9% of those were observed once. 10% of the sample is held by the ten biggest clonotypes. Specimen: PBMCs from the stem cell graft donor, collected from the stem cell graft. These receptors all stem from a human donor who donated a stem cell graft to a child with SCID.

This clonotype has more than one count but fewer than ten. This chain uses TRBV7-7 with TRBJ2-3, with D perhaps matching TRBD2 (5 bases). The CDR3 spans 15 residues. In germline, CDR1 is SSHAT, CDR2 FNYEAQ (reference sequence). Trimming cost V 3 bases and J 0 bases, with 10 bases left between them. CDR3 sequence (DNA): TGTGCCAGCAGCTTGGGGAGTTTTAGCACAGATACGCAGTATTTT. Protein product: CASSLGSFSTDTQYF.

This clonotype appeared a few times. The chain is built from TRBV5-1 and TRBJ2-7; 9 nucleotides match TRBD1. J was trimmed by 3 bases and V by 3 bases; bases with no gene match: 7. The CDR3 totals 15 residues. CDR1 and CDR2 from the germline V gene are SGHRS and YFSETQ. This CDR3 is CASSSGQGRIYEQYF. The CDR3 region has the DNA TGCGCCAGCAGCTCGGGACAGGGTCGAATCTACGAGCAGTACTTC.

In this sample, this clonotype turned up a few times. The chain couples TRBV20-1 to TRBJ1-2; 7 bases line up with TRBD1. The germline V gene encodes CDR1 DFQATT and CDR2 SNEGSKA (reference sequence). The CDR3 spans 13 residues. V lost 2 bases to trimming and J lost 6 bases; unmatched junction nucleotides: 6. The CDR3 DNA is TGCAGTGCTAGACAGGAGGGGGCCCATGGCTACACCTTC. This sequence encodes CSARQEGAHGYTF.

The chain carries TRBV5-1 and TRBJ1-2, with a tentative D call TRBD1 (5 bases). CDR3 length: 13 amino acids. Trimming stripped 0 bases from V and 4 bases from J, with 7 bases between. Germline CDR1 and CDR2: SGHRS and YFSETQ. The CDR3: CASSLVQGYGYTF. DNA for the CDR3: TGCGCCAGCAGCTTGGTTCAGGGCTATGGCTACACCTTC. The whole variable domain, filled in from reference TRBV5-1 and TRBJ1-2, reads KAGVTQTPRYLIKTRGQQVTLSCSPISGHRSVSWYQQTPGQGLQFLFEYFSETQRNKGNFPGRFSGRQFSNSRSEMNVSTLELGDSALYLCASSLVQGYGYTFGSGTRLTVV.

In this sample, this clonotype turned up a few times. The chain employs TRBV18 and TRBJ2-3; the D gene is possibly TRBD2 (5 bases). Germline-derived CDR1 and CDR2 are KGHSH and LQKENI. The CDR3 totals 14 residues. The germline V and J ends were trimmed by 3 bases and 3 bases, with 10 bases remaining between them. This chain's CDR3 is CASSPWERTDTQYF. The CDR3 DNA reads TGTGCCAGCTCACCTTGGGAGCGGACAGATACGCAGTATTTT.

Points on this clonotype: A much larger clone differs from this one at a single base, so this may be a read error. CDR3 sequence: CASSLGGPGTDTQYF. CDR3 DNA sequence: TGTGCCAGCAGCTTAGGGGGGCCTGGCACAGATACGCAGTATTTT. V usage is TRBV7-3 and J usage is TRBJ2-3; TRBD1 or TRBD2 may be the D gene (6 bases each). CDR1 and CDR2 from the germline V gene are SGHTA and FQGTGA. The CDR3 sequence is 15 residues long. V was cut by 2 bases and J by 1 base, with 10 bases left in between.

This clonotype was seen more than once but under ten times. J is TRBJ2-5 and V is TRBV5-1; 7 positions match TRBD2. Germline V gene lookup returns CDR1 SGHRS and CDR2 YFSETQ. The trim removed 4 bases at V and 2 bases at J, leaving 23 bases unmatched. This CDR3 has 20 amino acids. CDR3 protein: CASSAARLGGGLLIQETQYF. CDR3 DNA sequence: TGCGCCAGCAGCGCCGCCCGCCTTGGCGGGGGACTTTTAATTCAAGAGACCCAGTACTTC.

This chain connects TRBV20-1 to TRBJ2-4; possibly TRBD1 for D (5 bases). Trimming cost V 6 bases and J 4 bases, with 22 bases left between them. The germline V gene has CDR1 DFQATT and CDR2 SNEGSKA (reference sequence). The CDR3 is made up of 16 amino acids. CDR3 in amino acids: CSASITGGMEKNIQYF. The CDR3 DNA follows: TGCAGTGCCTCGATTACAGGCGGCATGGAAAAAAACATTCAGTACTTC.

V is TRBV7-9 and J is TRBJ2-3, with TRBD2 matching 8 bases. CDR1 is SEHNR and CDR2 is FQNEAQ in the germline V gene (reference sequence). This CDR3 region has 15 residues. The V segment lost 4 bases and the J segment 5 bases; nucleotides outside the gene matches: 8. The CDR3, as DNA: TGTGCCAGCAGCTCGAATAGCGGGGTTTTAGATACGCAGTATTTT. Translating it yields CASSSNSGVLDTQYF. The variable domain in full, completed from reference TRBV7-9 and TRBJ2-3, reads DTGVSQNPRHKITKRGQNVTFRCDPISEHNRLYWYRQTLGQGPEFLTYFQNEAQLEKSRLLSDRFSAERPKGSFSTLEIQRTEQGDSAMYLCASSSNSGVLDTQYFGPGTRLTVL.

The table lists this clonotype with a few counts. J is TRBJ2-7 and V is TRBV20-1; 8 bases are shared with TRBD2. The CDR3 consists of 16 residues. Germline V lookup: CDR1 DFQATT, CDR2 SNEGSKA (reference sequence). After removal of 6 bases from V and 2 bases from J, the junction contained 15 bases not matched to a gene. The DNA for the CDR3 is TGCAGTGCGCATTCGCCGGGACTAGGGACCACCTACGAGCAGTACTTC. Translating gives CSAHSPGLGTTYEQYF.

The genes are TRBV14 and TRBJ2-2; D gene unclear. Trimming took 0 bases from V and 10 from J, leaving 15 bases between them. The germline V gene encodes CDR1 SGHDN and CDR2 FVKESK. There are 15 residues in the CDR3. The CDR3 DNA reads TGTGCCAGCAGCCAAGATCTTCCCCAGGTCGTGGAGCTGTTTTTT. Its protein is CASSQDLPQVVELFF.

This clonotype was seen at least ten times. This CDR3 is CASSQNRGQISEAFF. The CDR3 region has the DNA TGTGCCAGCAGTCAGAACAGGGGGCAAATCTCTGAAGCTTTCTTT. The V gene is TRBV12-3 or TRBV12-4, the J gene TRBJ1-1; 9 bases fit TRBD1. There are 15 residues in the CDR3. V was pared by 5 bases and J by 6 bases, with 10 bases of the junction left unmatched.

This clonotype was detected ten times or more. The CDR3 coding sequence is TGCGCCAGCGCCGGGACAGGGACGCCATACGAGCAGTACTTC. Its protein is CASAGTGTPYEQYF. The chain carries TRBV5-1 and TRBJ2-7, with TRBD1 identical over 9 bases. The CDR3 is 14 amino acids. Trimming at V came to 7 bases and at J to 4 bases, leaving 9 bases not matched to a gene. Germline V lookup: CDR1 SGHRS, CDR2 YFSETQ.

The CDR3 protein is CASSLRWGRDEQFF. Written as DNA, the CDR3 is TGCGCCAGCAGCTTGAGGTGGGGGCGGGATGAGCAGTTCTTC. The J gene is TRBJ2-1, the V gene TRBV5-1; a possible D gene is TRBD1 (6 bases). Trimming took off 1 base at V and 8 bases at J, with 13 bases between the two ends. Germline CDR1 reads SGHRS; CDR2 reads YFSETQ. CDR3 length: 14 residues.

This clonotype was detected a few times. Here the CDR3 DNA reads TGCAGTGCGCTTTCCGGGTCCCTAGAATTCTTC. Encoded protein: CSALSGSLEFF. The rearrangement links TRBV20-1 to TRBJ2-1, with D uncertain. Germline assignment: CDR1 DFQATT and CDR2 SNEGSKA (reference sequence). The V end lost 6 bases, the J end lost 16 bases, and 19 bases lay between the germline ends. CDR3 size: 11 residues.

This clonotype came up many times. The rearrangement joins TRBV27 to TRBJ2-7; D gene uncertain. Germline CDR1 MNHEY, CDR2 SMNVEV (reference sequence). Trimming took 10 bases from V and 2 from J, leaving 12 bases between them. This CDR3 contains 12 residues. The CDR3 sequence is CATADGTYEQYF. DNA for the CDR3: TGTGCCACCGCGGACGGAACCTACGAGCAGTACTTC.

The chain carries TRBV6-5 and TRBJ1-2, with a tentative D call TRBD1 (5 bases). Deletions cut 2 bases from V and 5 bases from J, with 15 bases between. There are 15 residues in the CDR3. CDR1 and CDR2 (germline): MNHEY, SVGAGI. CDR3 in DNA: TGTGCCAGCAGTTACAGTCTGGGGGTCGATTATGGCTACACCTTC. It encodes CASSYSLGVDYGYTF.

The sample holds a few counts of this clonotype. This chain joins TRBV7-2 and TRBJ2-1; 10 bases line up with TRBD1. From germline, CDR1 is SGHTA and CDR2 FQGNSA. CDR3 length: 16 residues. V gave up 1 base and J gave up 15 bases; unmatched junction bases: 15. The CDR3 DNA reads TGTGCCAGCAGCTTAGGTCACCGAGGACAGGGGGATTCGGCGTTCTTC. Protein sequence: CASSLGHRGQGDSAFF. Combining the CDR3 with reference TRBV7-2 and TRBJ2-1 gives the whole variable domain GAGVSQSPSNKVTEKGKDVELRCDPISGHTALYWYRQSLGQGLEFLIYFQGNSAPDKSGLPSDRFSAERTGGSVSTLTIQRTQQEDSAVYLCASSLGHRGQGDSAFFGPGTRLTVL.

This clonotype appeared a few times. The chain combines TRBV2 with TRBJ1-2; D is undetermined. This CDR3 spans 14 amino acids. Trimming stripped 5 bases from V and 3 bases from J, with 13 bases between. CDR1 is SNHLY, CDR2 FYNNEI, per germline. As DNA, the CDR3 is TGTGCCAGCAGTCCTACCCGTAGCGACTATGGCTACACCTTC. Translation gives CASSPTRSDYGYTF.

This clonotype was seen many times. The V and J genes are TRBV12-3 or TRBV12-4 and TRBJ1-6, with a tentative D call TRBD1 (5 bases). The CDR3 sequence is 14 residues long. Trimming removed 4 bases at V and 7 bases at J, with 11 bases between. The chain's CDR3 is CASSSSQGNSPLHF. In nucleotides, the CDR3 is TGTGCCAGCAGTTCCTCTCAGGGAAATTCACCCCTCCACTTT.

The chain carries TRBV6-1 and TRBJ1-2; perhaps TRBD1 as D (6 bases). The CDR3 has 16 residues. Trimming took off 6 bases at V and 4 bases at J, with 21 bases between the two ends. CDR1 is MNHNS, CDR2 SASEGT, per germline. The CDR3 region is CASSEKDSPAGYGYTF. DNA of the CDR3: TGTGCCAGCAGCGAAAAGGACAGCCCGGCCGGCTATGGCTACACCTTC.

This clonotype has ten or more counts. The CDR3 protein is CASSVGAPVYNEQFF. Written as DNA, the CDR3 is TGTGCCAGCAGTGTAGGAGCGCCGGTCTACAATGAGCAGTTCTTC. The V gene is TRBV2, the J gene TRBJ2-1, with no clear D. CDR3 length: 15 amino acids. The germline V gene has CDR1 SNHLY and CDR2 FYNNEI. Trimming pared 4 bases from V and 3 bases from J, leaving 13 bases between.